This section outlines one T cell receptor beta chain sequence together with its context. Its antigen is unknown. The sample is drawn from a study of T cell repertoires in cytomegalovirus infection. Study-level background: Newly reported HLA-C-restricted and thoroughly characterized HLA-B-restricted CMV epitopes were employed. Indications came from public TCR beta signatures; they pointed to CMV infection and to a matching HLA type.

Using its own MiXCR run on the reads, TCRdb lists one record per CDR3 protein. The sample lists around 710,000 distinct CDR3 sequences, under 35% occurring once. Study results and caveats: Using cumulative public TCR beta family frequency, the authors identified those who carried CMV together with the relevant HLA. Clonotypes of TCR beta that were HLA-C-restricted and CMV-specific dominated the ex vivo response.

Trimming pared 4 bases from V and 2 bases from J, leaving 6 bases between. The CDR3 loop spans 13 amino acids. The germline CDR1 and CDR2 sequences are KGHDR and SFDVKD. The TCR was taken from a human donor in good health (CMV status not recorded). Some clones in this sample may be carry-over from other donors' samples. The specimen comprised cultured CD8+ T cells from PBMCs, sampled from culture after CMV antigen stimulation. V and J are TRBV24-1 and TRBJ2-3; D is undetermined. The CDR3 DNA reads TGTGCCACCAGTGAACCAATCACAGATACGCAGTATTTT. Protein product: CATSEPITDTQYF.